The rows below give T cell receptor beta chains drawn from one sample of a study of cytomegalovirus exposure and HLA in healthy donors. Repertoires were generated with immunoSEQ multiplex PCR, while TCRdb's copy carries only in-frame clones and drops some. This sample has about 150,000 clones, with around 77% found just once. The sequenced sample consisted of PBMCs. The receptors stem from a man aged 35 to 55 in good health and CMV-seronegative. The CDR3 runs from the conserved cysteine through the conserved F or W. D genes are given only for firm matches. The size field is filled for only some rows; it gives once, few, many or a size class.

d_call j_call clone_size v_call cdr3_aa cdr3_nt
- TRBJ2-1 - TRBV2 CASSDPYGGGSYNEQFF TGTGCCAGCAGTGACCCCTATGGCGGAGGCTCCTACAATGAGCAGTTCTTC
- TRBJ2-3 - TRBV9 CASSSSRRVTSTDTQYF TGTGCCAGCAGCAGTAGTAGGAGGGTAACTAGCACAGATACGCAGTATTTT
- TRBJ1-2 - TRBV28 CASLPLNNDGYTF TGTGCCAGCCTTCCCCTAAATAACGATGGCTACACCTTC
TRBD1 TRBJ1-1 - TRBV2 CASSLLAGTGKQFLMNTEAFF TGTGCCAGCAGCCTTCTTGCCGGGACAGGAAAACAATTTTTAATGAACACTGAAGCTTTCTTT
- TRBJ2-3 - TRBV11-2 CASSFNQGGTQYF TGTGCCAGCAGCTTCAACCAAGGGGGTACGCAGTATTTT
TRBD1 TRBJ1-2 - TRBV4-1 CASSDIRRQGYGYTF TGCGCCAGCAGCGACATCAGACGACAGGGCTATGGCTACACCTTC
- TRBJ2-7 - TRBV5-1 CASSRTPYEQYF TGCGCCAGCAGCCGTACCCCCTACGAGCAGTACTTC
- TRBJ1-4 - TRBV15 CATSRDQEKLFF TGTGCCACCAGCAGAGATCAAGAAAAACTGTTTTTT
- TRBJ1-1 - TRBV18 CASSPGGKGSTEAFF TGTGCCAGCTCACCAGGGGGGAAGGGCTCCACTGAAGCTTTCTTT
- TRBJ1-6 - TRBV30 CAWSPTDNSPLHF TGTGCCTGGAGTCCCACGGATAATTCACCCCTCCACTTT
- TRBJ2-7 - TRBV5-1 CASSLAAASSYEQYF TGCGCCAGCAGCTTGGCCGCGGCTAGTTCCTACGAGCAGTACTTC
TRBD1 TRBJ1-3 once TRBV19 CASSMGARGSLNSGNTIYF TGTGCCAGTAGTATGGGAGCCAGGGGGTCCCTCAACTCTGGAAACACCATATATTTT
TRBD1 TRBJ1-6 - TRBV7-2 CASSFGQAGNSPLHF TGTGCCAGCAGCTTTGGACAGGCCGGGAATTCACCCCTCCACTTT
TRBD2 TRBJ2-2 - TRBV19 CASSPLAGVGGELFF TGTGCCAGTAGCCCACTAGCGGGAGTGGGAGGGGAGCTGTTTTTT
TRBD1 TRBJ1-5 - TRBV6-6 CASSYSTGGDGQPQHF TGTGCCAGCAGTTACTCGACAGGGGGCGATGGTCAGCCCCAGCATTTT
- TRBJ1-1 - TRBV28 CASSSGVLNTEAFF TGTGCCAGCAGTTCAGGGGTCTTGAACACTGAAGCTTTCTTT
- TRBJ1-5 - TRBV6-1 CASRDTYHGPQHF TGTGCCAGCAGGGACACCTATCACGGGCCCCAGCATTTT
- TRBJ2-3 once TRBV7-3 CASSLRQGDTQYF TGTGCCAGCAGCTTACGTCAGGGAGATACGCAGTATTTT
- TRBJ1-5 - TRBV27 CASSTNNQPQHF TGTGCCAGCAGTACAAACAATCAGCCCCAGCATTTT
- TRBJ2-1 few TRBV1 CTSSQDLQREASNEQFF TGCACCAGCAGCCAAGATTTGCAGCGGGAGGCGAGCAATGAGCAGTTCTTC
TRBD2 TRBJ2-7 - TRBV11-2 CASSLWTSGSYEQYF TGTGCCAGCAGCCTCTGGACTAGCGGGTCCTACGAGCAGTACTTC
TRBD1 TRBJ1-2 - TRBV11-2 CASSPGQGGLDGYTF TGTGCCAGCAGCCCGGGACAGGGGGGCCTTGATGGCTACACCTTC
- TRBJ1-1 - TRBV7-3 CASSFGAYTEAFF TGTGCCAGCAGCTTTGGGGCGTACACTGAAGCTTTCTTT
- TRBJ2-1 - TRBV7-9 CASMRGGRGDDGEQFF TGTGCCAGCATGAGGGGGGGCCGGGGGGACGACGGGGAGCAGTTCTTC
- TRBJ2-3 - TRBV7-2 CASSLQSSTDTQYF TGTGCCAGCAGCTTGCAGTCTAGCACAGATACGCAGTATTTT
TRBD2 TRBJ2-2 - TRBV10-1 CASSASGRATGELFF TGCGCCAGCAGTGCTAGCGGGAGGGCCACCGGGGAGCTGTTTTTT
- TRBJ1-5 - TRBV29-1 CSVSHEPNQPQHF TGCAGCGTGAGTCACGAACCAAATCAGCCCCAGCATTTT
TRBD2 TRBJ2-5 - TRBV7-6 CASSLEALAAYPTQYF TGTGCCAGCAGCTTAGAGGCGCTAGCGGCCTATCCGACCCAGTACTTC
TRBD2 TRBJ2-3 - TRBV5-1 CASSLDREGRADTQYF TGCGCCAGCAGCTTGGATCGGGAGGGCCGCGCAGATACGCAGTATTTT
TRBD2 TRBJ2-1 - TRBV11-2 CASSPPGTSGRGSYNEQFF TGTGCCAGCAGCCCTCCCGGGACTAGCGGGAGGGGATCCTACAATGAGCAGTTCTTC
- TRBJ1-1 - TRBV6-6 CASKAGGQSAFF TGTGCCAGCAAGGCCGGGGGGCAGTCAGCTTTCTTT
TRBD1 TRBJ2-2 - TRBV9 CASSKPHRGTGELFF TGTGCCAGCAGCAAACCCCACAGGGGGACCGGGGAGCTGTTTTTT
TRBD1 TRBJ1-1 - TRBV11-2 CASSEDRDRGQAFF TGTGCCAGCAGCGAGGACCGGGACAGGGGACAAGCTTTCTTT
- TRBJ2-5 - TRBV27 CASSFLGGTQYF TGTGCCAGCAGTTTCCTCGGGGGGACCCAGTACTTC
TRBD1 TRBJ2-7 once TRBV5-4 CASSWDRGHEQYF TGTGCCAGCAGCTGGGACAGGGGCCACGAGCAGTACTTC
TRBD2 TRBJ2-3 - TRBV4-2 CASSQSPGLAGTDTQYF TGTGCCAGCAGCCAGAGCCCGGGACTAGCGGGCACAGATACGCAGTATTTT
- TRBJ2-7 - TRBV7-2 CASTSSLSSYEQYF TGTGCCAGCACCTCTTCCCTTAGCTCCTACGAGCAGTACTTC
TRBD2 TRBJ2-5 - TRBV5-1 CASSFSGDQYF TGCGCCAGCAGCTTTAGCGGGGACCAGTACTTC
- TRBJ1-1 - TRBV5-6 CASSRLAKEAFF TGTGCCAGCAGCCGTCTGGCCAAAGAAGCTTTCTTT
- TRBJ2-1 - TRBV29-1 CSVDKGDMGEQFF TGCAGCGTTGACAAGGGGGACATGGGTGAGCAGTTCTTC
TRBD1 TRBJ1-1 few TRBV2 CASSDGDRGPAFF TGTGCCAGCAGTGATGGGGACAGGGGGCCGGCTTTCTTT
TRBD2 TRBJ2-2 - TRBV28 CASSSGLAGVANTGELFF TGTGCCAGCAGTTCTGGACTAGCGGGAGTCGCGAACACCGGGGAGCTGTTTTTT
- TRBJ2-2 - TRBV29-1 CSVRTTNTGELFF TGCAGCGTTAGGACTACGAACACCGGGGAGCTGTTTTTT
- TRBJ1-1 once TRBV2 CASRGFEGFTFF TGTGCCAGCCGGGGGTTTGAGGGGTTCACCTTCTTT
TRBD1 TRBJ1-4 - TRBV28 CASRRGQGAGEDEKLFF TGTGCCAGCAGGAGGGGACAGGGGGCTGGTGAGGATGAAAAACTGTTTTTT
- TRBJ2-1 few TRBV7-9 CSSSPPRYNEQFF TGTTCCAGCAGCCCCCCTCGCTACAATGAGCAGTTCTTC
- TRBJ1-1 - TRBV6-1 CASSDRGRNTEAFF TGTGCCAGCAGTGACAGGGGAAGGAACACTGAAGCTTTCTTT
- TRBJ1-1 - TRBV27 CASRQTATNTEAFF TGTGCCAGCAGACAGACAGCTACTAACACTGAAGCTTTCTTT
- TRBJ1-5 - TRBV7-2 CASSPSYNQPQHF TGTGCCAGCAGCCCCTCGTACAATCAGCCCCAGCATTTT
TRBD1 TRBJ1-1 - TRBV28 CASSFGTVNTEAFF TGTGCCAGCAGTTTCGGGACAGTTAACACTGAAGCTTTCTTT
- TRBJ2-6 few TRBV6-4 CASSDRSGLFYGLTF TGTGCCAGCAGTGACCGCTCGGGACTTTTCTACGGCCTGACTTTC
TRBD2 TRBJ2-1 - TRBV5-1 CASSLVGGPNNEQFF TGCGCCAGCAGCCTAGTGGGAGGGCCAAACAATGAGCAGTTCTTC
- TRBJ2-3 - TRBV6-1 CASSLRGSYTDTQYF TGTGCCAGCAGTCTTAGGGGGTCTTATACAGATACGCAGTATTTT
- TRBJ2-1 - TRBV4-1 CASSQLTGSYNEQFF TGCGCCAGCAGCCAACTAACAGGATCCTACAATGAGCAGTTCTTC
- TRBJ2-1 few TRBV4-1 CASSLGRGNNEQFF TGCGCCAGCAGCCTGGGGAGGGGGAACAATGAGCAGTTCTTC